This is a list of T cell receptor beta chains from one sample in a study of blood T cell repertoires in COVID-19. Data came from immunoSEQ multiplex PCR; TCRdb stores just in-frame clones and leaves some out. This sample carries about 180,000 clones, just under 90% of them seen once, and the ten largest clones take around 13%. The sequencing sample was made of peripheral blood. The origin of the receptors is a woman aged 70 to 79 with COVID-19, enrolled during active disease. CDR3s include the opening cysteine and the closing phenylalanine or tryptophan. A D gene is named only where the DNA matches it firmly. The size entry is marked missing in some rows and otherwise reads once, few, many or a size class.

V gene,CDR3 length,clone size,J gene,D gene,CDR3 DNA,CDR3 protein
TRBV30,12,-,TRBJ2-7,-,TGTGCCTGGAGCCCCGGCTCCTACGAGCAGTACTTC,CAWSPGSYEQYF
TRBV9,15,-,TRBJ2-2,TRBD2,TGTGCCAGCAGCGTAGGGCTAGCGGACACCGGGGAGCTGTTTTTT,CASSVGLADTGELFF
TRBV13,16,-,TRBJ2-2,-,TGTGCCAGCAGCTTATCTCTGACACCCAACACCGGGGAGCTGTTTTTT,CASSLSLTPNTGELFF
TRBV10-2,13,-,TRBJ1-5,TRBD1,TGCGCCAGCTCCGACAGGGCAAATCAGCCCCAGCATTTT,CASSDRANQPQHF
TRBV11-3,17,-,TRBJ2-2,TRBD1,TGTGCCAGCAGCTTACACCCTGGGACAGGCAACACCGGGGAGCTGTTTTTT,CASSLHPGTGNTGELFF
TRBV28,16,-,TRBJ2-5,TRBD1,TGTGCCAGCAGTTTCTGGGGGACAGGGCCTCAAGAGACCCAGTACTTC,CASSFWGTGPQETQYF
TRBV4-1,14,few,TRBJ1-4,-,TGCGCCAGCAGCCTCCGACAGACGAATGAAAAACTGTTTTTT,CASSLRQTNEKLFF
TRBV4-1,14,once,TRBJ1-2,-,TGCGCCAGCAGCCAAGTTGGGCAGCCTTATGGCTACACCTTC,CASSQVGQPYGYTF
TRBV6-5,13,-,TRBJ1-2,-,TGTGCCAGCACTCAAGACAGGATCGGGGGCTACACCTTC,CASTQDRIGGYTF
TRBV20-1,11,-,TRBJ2-2,-,TGCAGTGCTAGCGGTACCGGGGAGCTGTTTTTT,CSASGTGELFF
TRBV4-1,13,-,TRBJ2-7,-,TGCGCCAGCAGCCAAGATCACAACTACGAGCAGTACTTC,CASSQDHNYEQYF
TRBV12-5,13,-,TRBJ1-2,-,TGTGCTAGTGGTTTCGTGAAGGGAGGTGGCTACACCTTC,CASGFVKGGGYTF
TRBV7-2,15,-,TRBJ1-5,TRBD1,TGTGCCAGCAGCCTAGGGACAGGGGGCGGTCAGCCCCAGCATTTT,CASSLGTGGGQPQHF
TRBV5-1,15,-,TRBJ2-1,TRBD1,TGCGCCAGCAGCCAGACAGGGGCCTACAACAATGAGCAGTTCTTC,CASSQTGAYNNEQFF
TRBV24-1,16,-,TRBJ2-7,TRBD1,TGTGCCACCAGTGATCCCCGGGACAGGGTGCCCTACGAGCAGTACTTC,CATSDPRDRVPYEQYF
TRBV5-1,16,-,TRBJ1-1,-,TGCGCCAGCAGCCTCTCTGTGAGTTGGGCGAACACTGAAGCTTTCTTT,CASSLSVSWANTEAFF
TRBV7-3,16,-,TRBJ2-1,-,TGTGCCAGCAGCTTAACGGGTGCGGCCCATTACAATGAGCAGTTCTTC,CASSLTGAAHYNEQFF
TRBV27,14,once,TRBJ2-3,-,TGTGCCAGCAGTCCCGGACAGCACACAGATACGCAGTATTTT,CASSPGQHTDTQYF
TRBV30,13,few,TRBJ1-5,TRBD1,TGTGCCTGGGCGGACAGGGGACTTCAGCCCCAGCATTTT,CAWADRGLQPQHF
TRBV27,14,-,TRBJ2-7,-,TGTGCCAGCAGACCCCGCAGGGGTTCCTACGAGCAGTACTTC,CASRPRRGSYEQYF
TRBV29-1,13,-,TRBJ1-2,-,TGCAGCGTTCATCCGGGACACCTCTATGGCTACACCTTC,CSVHPGHLYGYTF